These 19 T cell receptor beta chains came from one sample sequenced in a study of blood T cell repertoires in COVID-19 (dated by TCRdb to the early 2020s). Library creation used the immunoSEQ multiplex PCR assay. TCRdb provides this immuneACCESS table in a form limited to in-frame rearrangements. Some clones are lacking; in checked studies, under half of them reflect an unresolved V gene, and why the rest are absent is not known. Counted in this sample were 250,000 or so clones; around nine tenths of them appeared once. About 10% of the sample rests with the top ten. The sample consisted of peripheral blood. Source of these receptors: a man between 40 and 49 years old with active or convalescent COVID-19.

This clone was picked up one time. The gene calls are TRBV24-1 and TRBJ2-2, with 7 nucleotides matching TRBD1. CDR1 is KGHDR, CDR2 SFDVKD, per germline. The CDR3 has 14 amino acids. The trim removed 4 bases at V and 6 bases at J, leaving 4 bases unmatched. CDR3 coding DNA: TGTGCCACCAGTGACCCTGACAGGGCCGGGGAGCTGTTTTTT. The encoded protein is CATSDPDRAGELFF.

The chain couples TRBV4-2 to TRBJ1-5; TRBD1 matches 7 bases. Germline V gives CDR1 LGHNA, CDR2 YNFKEQ. This CDR3 spans 20 amino acids. With V trimmed by 4 bases and J by 5 bases, 23 bases remained unmatched. The CDR3 coding sequence is TGTGCCAGCAGCCCCCGGGTGGACCCTTGGGCAGGGGGAAGGCATCAGCCCCAGCATTTT. Translation gives CASSPRVDPWAGGRHQPQHF.

This clone was detected only once. This chain joins TRBV7-6 and TRBJ2-2; D remains unclear. The CDR3 consists of 16 residues. Germline V gene sequence: CDR1 SGHVS, CDR2 FNYEAQ. Trimming took 1 base from V and 0 from J, leaving 9 bases between them. DNA of the CDR3: TGTGCCAGCAGCTTAGAGTCAGAACCGAACACCGGGGAGCTGTTTTTT. It specifies CASSLESEPNTGELFF.

This clone was observed a handful of times. The chain is built from TRBV5-4 and TRBJ1-1, with 11 bases matching TRBD1. CDR3 length: 17 amino acids. Germline loops: CDR1 SGHNT, CDR2 YYREEE (reference sequence). After removal of 7 bases from V and 4 bases from J, the junction contained 15 bases not matched to a gene. The CDR3 protein is CASSKGGTGGEGTEAFF. The CDR3 DNA reads TGTGCCAGCTCGAAGGGGGGGACAGGGGGTGAGGGCACTGAAGCTTTCTTT.

The V gene is TRBV2, the J gene TRBJ1-5, with 9 bases lining up with TRBD1. Germline lookup yields CDR1 SNHLY and CDR2 FYNNEI. The CDR3 loop spans 15 amino acids. Trimming removed 5 bases from V and 9 bases from J; junction bases left unmatched: 11. The DNA of the CDR3 is TGTGCCAGCAGTCCTCAAACAGGGGGCGTAGGGCCCCAGCATTTT. Protein product: CASSPQTGGVGPQHF.

This clone was observed a handful of times. J is TRBJ2-1 and V is TRBV7-2; D possibly corresponds to TRBD1 (5 bases). The ends were cut back, 3 bases at V and 9 bases at J, with 12 bases in the middle. CDR1 and CDR2 (germline): SGHTA, FQGNSA. CDR3 size: 13 residues. The CDR3 loop is CASSLDGQGEQFF. In DNA, the CDR3 is TGTGCCAGCAGCTTGGACGGACAAGGTGAGCAGTTCTTC.

The chain employs TRBV28 and TRBJ2-7; possible D gene TRBD1, 6 bases. CDR1 is MDHEN, CDR2 SYDVKM, per germline. Deletions cut 5 bases from V and 1 base from J, with 18 bases between. The CDR3 covers 16 residues. The CDR3 loop reads CASSPHSRTVSYEQYF. For the CDR3, the DNA is TGTGCCAGCAGTCCCCATTCCCGGACAGTATCCTACGAGCAGTACTTC.

The CDR3 DNA sequence: TGTGCCAGCAGCCCCGGACAGGGAAGGAATCAGCCCCAGCATTTT. Translated, it gives CASSPGQGRNQPQHF. The chain couples TRBV11-3 to TRBJ1-5; 8 positions match TRBD1. Trimming at V came to 5 bases and at J to 4 bases, leaving 7 bases not matched to a gene. The V gene's germline CDR1 is SGHNT and CDR2 YENEEA. This CDR3 is 15 amino acids long.

The chain is built from TRBV19 and TRBJ2-2; the match to TRBD1 covers 7 bases. The CDR3 is 15 amino acids. J lost 5 bases, V lost 9 bases, and 12 bases had no gene match. Germline assignment: CDR1 LNHDA and CDR2 SQIVND (reference sequence). CDR3 sequence: CASHTTTTGTGELFF. In nucleotides, the CDR3 is TGTGCCAGCCATACTACTACGACAGGGACCGGGGAGCTGTTTTTT.

The V call is TRBV12-2, the J call TRBJ2-7; TRBD1 is the table's D call and was not checked against the DNA. TRBV12-2 is an annotated pseudogene. This CDR3 has 17 residues. CDR3 sequence (DNA): TGTGCAAGTCGCTTAGCGACGTGGGTCCAGGGGCAAGACGAGCAGTACTTC. Protein: CASRLATWVQGQDEQYF.

The chain joins TRBV10-3 to TRBJ2-1; TRBD2 matches 11 bases. Germline CDR1 ENHRY, CDR2 SYGVKD. The CDR3 has 17 residues. Trimming cost V 4 bases and J 8 bases; bases outside gene matches: 13. This CDR3 reads CAISGTGPSGGWDEQFF. CDR3 DNA sequence: TGTGCCATCAGTGGTACAGGGCCTAGCGGGGGGTGGGATGAGCAGTTCTTC.

The chain is built from TRBV19 and TRBJ1-2, with a tentative D call TRBD1 (6 bases). Trimming pared 6 bases from V and 1 base from J, leaving 15 bases between. There are 15 residues in the CDR3. The V gene's germline CDR1 is LNHDA and CDR2 SQIVND (reference sequence). In DNA, the CDR3 is TGTGCCAGTAGCTCAACCCTACAGGGTAACTATGGCTACACCTTC. Translation gives CASSSTLQGNYGYTF.

J is TRBJ1-4 and V is TRBV2, with D possibly matching TRBD1 (6 bases). The CDR3 consists of 14 residues. Germline V gene lookup returns CDR1 SNHLY and CDR2 FYNNEI. Trimming cost V 5 bases and J 3 bases, with 10 bases left between them. Here the CDR3 reads CASSQGSANEKLFF. As DNA, the CDR3 is TGTGCCAGCAGTCAGGGGTCGGCTAATGAAAAACTGTTTTTT.

The chain couples TRBV9 to TRBJ2-5, with 8 bases that match TRBD2. The CDR3 extends over 16 amino acids. CDR1 and CDR2 (germline): SGDLS, YYNGEE. The V segment lost 0 bases and the J segment 4 bases; nucleotides outside the gene matches: 8. The CDR3 here is CASSVVSGGPRETQYF. CDR3 sequence (DNA): TGTGCCAGCAGCGTAGTTTCGGGAGGGCCTAGAGAGACCCAGTACTTC.

The CDR3 DNA reads TGTGCCAGCAGCTTGGGGGACAGGGGATCATTCGCCAAAGAGACCCAGTACTTC. Amino acid sequence: CASSLGDRGSFAKETQYF. The chain joins TRBV5-5 to TRBJ2-5, with TRBD1 matching over 10 bases. V lost 0 bases to trimming and J lost 3 bases; unmatched junction nucleotides: 11. The V gene's germline CDR1 is SGHKS and CDR2 YYEKEE (reference sequence). The CDR3 extends over 18 amino acids.

This clone was counted a few times. The chain is built from TRBV27 and TRBJ2-1; D perhaps matches TRBD2 (6 bases). Germline V lookup: CDR1 MNHEY, CDR2 SMNVEV (reference sequence). This CDR3 is built from 15 residues. Between the trimmed V and J ends, which lost 0 bases and 6 bases, there was a span of 12 bases. In nucleotides, the CDR3 is TGTGCCAGCAGTTTATCGGGACTCGGCCTCAATGAGCAGTTCTTC. It codes for CASSLSGLGLNEQFF.

In regard to this clone: A junction end diverges from the germline sequence, so it may reflect a read error. The chain links TRBV7-7 to TRBJ2-3, with TRBD2 matching over 8 bases. The CDR3 contains 14 residues. Germline lookup yields CDR1 SSHAT and CDR2 FNYEAQ (reference sequence). The CDR3 sequence is CASSLAGRGDTQYF. Written as DNA, the CDR3 is TGTGCTAGCAGCTTAGCCGGGAGGGGAGATACGCAGTATTTT.

The chain carries TRBV4-2 and TRBJ2-7; possibly TRBD1 for D (5 bases). Trimming left V 4 bases short and J 2 bases short, with 15 bases between. Germline lookup yields CDR1 LGHNA and CDR2 YNFKEQ. The CDR3 spans 15 residues. CDR3 protein: CASSLEQGYPYEQYF. The CDR3 DNA reads as TGTGCCAGCAGCCTAGAGCAGGGCTACCCCTACGAGCAGTACTTC.

V and J are TRBV7-9 and TRBJ1-5, with D uncertain. Per germline, CDR1 SEHNR and CDR2 FQNEAQ (reference sequence). V gave up 1 base and J gave up 1 base, with 5 bases separating them. The CDR3 covers 14 residues. CDR3: CASSLGLSNQPQHF. The CDR3 DNA reads as TGTGCCAGCAGCTTAGGTCTAAGCAATCAGCCCCAGCATTTT.